This TCR beta chain was identified during a study of regulatory and conventional T cells in RAG deficiency. Genomic DNA came from blood regulatory T cells gated CD4+ CD25-high CD127-low. Study observations and caveats: Treg unique TCR beta sequences were approximately 95-fold fewer in Omenn syndrome and CID/AS patients than controls.

With regard to this clone: Antigen specificity is unknown.

Produced via immunoSEQ multiplex PCR; TCRdb's table is partial and in-frame only. The repertoire holds about 9,500 clones, with more than 80% as singletons. V dropped 6 bases and J dropped 4 bases, with 12 bases sitting between them. Germline CDR1 MDHEN, CDR2 SYDVKM. The CDR3 is 14 residues long. Separately, the same data were catalogued under a study of regulatory T cells. That paper notes: Primers: 52 TRBV forward and 13 TRBJ reverse.

This TCR was sampled from a human donor in good health. This chain joins TRBV28 and TRBJ2-2, with a tentative D call TRBD1 (6 bases). The sequencing input was Tregs sorted from blood. Here the CDR3 DNA reads TGTGCCAGCAGACCCGACAGGTCCACCGGGGAGCTGTTTTTT. Its protein is CASRPDRSTGELFF. Full variable domain (outside the CDR3, taken from reference TRBV28 and TRBJ2-2): DVKVTQSSRYLVKRTGEKVFLECVQDMDHENMFWYRQDPGLGLRLIYFSYDVKMKEKGDIPEGYSVSREKKERFSLILESASTNQTSMYLCASRPDRSTGELFFGEGSRLTVL.